One and the same sample provided the 2 T cell receptor beta chains below, sequenced in a study of control samples from healthy donors and cancer patients. Profiling relied on immunoSEQ multiplex PCR, and the TCRdb table lists in-frame clones only, not all of them. The repertoire has 120,000 or so clones, around 87% of them found once; the top ten carry around 3%. Sequencing input: blood. Source of these receptors: a man aged 55-75 years in good health.

The chain recombines TRBV6-1 with TRBJ1-1; D remains ambiguous. The CDR3 loop spans 13 amino acids. The germline V gene encodes CDR1 MNHNS and CDR2 SASEGT. Trimming removed 3 bases at V and 1 base at J, with 6 bases between. The CDR3 reads CASSERQNTEAFF. In DNA form, the CDR3 reads TGTGCCAGCAGTGAGCGCCAGAACACTGAAGCTTTCTTT.

The chain couples TRBV24-1 to TRBJ2-1, with 11 positions matching TRBD1. CDR1 is KGHDR, CDR2 SFDVKD, per germline. The CDR3 is 16 amino acids. J gave up 5 bases and V 3 bases, and 5 bases lay outside the gene matches. The CDR3 is CATSDPGQGADNEQFF. CDR3 bases: TGTGCCACCAGTGATCCCGGACAGGGGGCAGACAATGAGCAGTTCTTC.